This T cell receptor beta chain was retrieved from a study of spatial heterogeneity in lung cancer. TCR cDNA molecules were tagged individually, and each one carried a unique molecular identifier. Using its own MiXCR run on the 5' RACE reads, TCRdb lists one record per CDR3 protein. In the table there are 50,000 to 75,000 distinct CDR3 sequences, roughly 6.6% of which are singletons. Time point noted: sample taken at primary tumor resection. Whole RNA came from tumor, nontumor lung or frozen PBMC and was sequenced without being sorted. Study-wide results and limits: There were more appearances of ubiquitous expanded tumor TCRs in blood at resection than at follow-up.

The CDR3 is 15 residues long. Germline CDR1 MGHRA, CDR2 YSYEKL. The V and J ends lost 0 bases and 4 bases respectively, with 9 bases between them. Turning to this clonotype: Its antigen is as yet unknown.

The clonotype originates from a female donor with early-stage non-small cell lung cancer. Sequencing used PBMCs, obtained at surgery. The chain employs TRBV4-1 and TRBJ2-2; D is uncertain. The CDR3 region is CASSQERIGTGELFF. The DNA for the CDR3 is TGCGCCAGCAGCCAAGAACGCATTGGCACCGGGGAGCTGTTTTTT.